The sequence of this TCR beta chain was determined in a study of T-cell reconstitution after alpha-beta-depleted transplantation in children. For TCRbeta, the library was prepared with unique molecular identifiers. Using its own MiXCR run on the PCR reads, TCRdb lists one record per CDR3 protein. Here the sample spans 450,000 to 600,000 distinct CDR3 sequences, under 15% being singletons. In the case of this clonotype: Its matching antigen is unknown.

Whole-study results and caveats: Some patients owed their high day-60 TCRbeta diversity to surviving recipient T cells and thymic progenitors.

The origin of this receptor is a male patient aged 5 to 17 who had a stem cell transplant for acute myeloid leukemia, so the T cells may come from the graft donor. The sequenced sample was PBMCs, mostly from graft donor cells, obtained 360 days after TCRalphabeta/CD19-depleted stem cell transplant.

The CDR3 loop is CASSLGRTGTYEQYF. The CDR3 DNA reads TGTGCCAGCAGCTTAGGGCGCACAGGGACATACGAGCAGTACTTC. This chain uses TRBV7-2 with TRBJ2-7; the D gene is possibly TRBD1 (6 bases). Trimming removed 1 base from V and 4 bases from J, with 14 bases in between. From germline, CDR1 is SGHTA and CDR2 FQGNSA. CDR3 length: 15 residues. Using reference TRBV7-2 and TRBJ2-7 for the parts outside the CDR3, the full variable domain is GAGVSQSPSNKVTEKGKDVELRCDPISGHTALYWYRQSLGQGLEFLIYFQGNSAPDKSGLPSDRFSAERTGGSVSTLTIQRTQQEDSAVYLCASSLGRTGTYEQYFGPGTRLTVT.